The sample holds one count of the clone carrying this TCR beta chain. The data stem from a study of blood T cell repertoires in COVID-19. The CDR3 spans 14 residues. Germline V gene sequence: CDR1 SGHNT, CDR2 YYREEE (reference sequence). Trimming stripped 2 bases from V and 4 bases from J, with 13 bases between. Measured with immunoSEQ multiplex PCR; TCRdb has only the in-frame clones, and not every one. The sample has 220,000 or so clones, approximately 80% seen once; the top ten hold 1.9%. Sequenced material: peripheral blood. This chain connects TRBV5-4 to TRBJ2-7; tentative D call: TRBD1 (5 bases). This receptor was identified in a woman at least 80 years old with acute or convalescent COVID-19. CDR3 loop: CASSLVGARYEQYF. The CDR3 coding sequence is TGTGCCAGCAGCTTAGTAGGGGCGCGTTACGAGCAGTACTTC.